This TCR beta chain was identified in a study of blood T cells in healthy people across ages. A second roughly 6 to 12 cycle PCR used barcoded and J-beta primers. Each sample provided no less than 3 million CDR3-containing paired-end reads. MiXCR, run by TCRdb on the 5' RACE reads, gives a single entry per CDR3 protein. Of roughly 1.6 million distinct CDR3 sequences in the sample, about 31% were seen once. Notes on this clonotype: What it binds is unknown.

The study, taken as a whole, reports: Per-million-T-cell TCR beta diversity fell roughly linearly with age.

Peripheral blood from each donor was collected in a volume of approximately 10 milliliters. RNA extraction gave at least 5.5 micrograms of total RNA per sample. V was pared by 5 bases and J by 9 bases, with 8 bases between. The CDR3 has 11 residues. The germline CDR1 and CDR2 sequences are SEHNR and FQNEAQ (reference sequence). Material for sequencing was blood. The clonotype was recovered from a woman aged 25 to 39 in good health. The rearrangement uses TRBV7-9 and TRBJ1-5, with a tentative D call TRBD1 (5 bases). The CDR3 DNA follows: TGTGCCAGCAGCCCGGGGGGGCCCCAGCATTTT. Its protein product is CASSPGGPQHF.